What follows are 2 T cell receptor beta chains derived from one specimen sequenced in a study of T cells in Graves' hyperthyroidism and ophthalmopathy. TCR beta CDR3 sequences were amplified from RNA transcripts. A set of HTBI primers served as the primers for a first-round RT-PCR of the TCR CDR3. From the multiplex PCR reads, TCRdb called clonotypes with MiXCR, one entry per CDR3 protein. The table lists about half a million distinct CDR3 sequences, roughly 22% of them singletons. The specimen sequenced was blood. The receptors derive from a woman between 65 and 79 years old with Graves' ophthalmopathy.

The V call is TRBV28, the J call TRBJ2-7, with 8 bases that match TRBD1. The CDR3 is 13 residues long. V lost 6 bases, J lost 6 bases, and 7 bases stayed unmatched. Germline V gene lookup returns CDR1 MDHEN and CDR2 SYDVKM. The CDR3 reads CASRETGESEQYF. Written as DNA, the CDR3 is TGTGCCAGCAGGGAGACAGGGGAAAGCGAGCAGTACTTC.

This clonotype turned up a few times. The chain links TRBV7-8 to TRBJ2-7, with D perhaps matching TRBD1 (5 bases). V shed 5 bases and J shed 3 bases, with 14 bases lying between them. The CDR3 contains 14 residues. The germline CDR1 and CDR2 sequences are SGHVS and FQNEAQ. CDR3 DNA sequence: TGTGCCAGCAGCCACTCTAATACAGGCTACGAGCAGTACTTC. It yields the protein CASSHSNTGYEQYF.